This TCR beta chain came from a study of CD8+ T cells in alopecia areata. Following RNA extraction, reverse transcription yielded cDNA that acted as the sequencing template. Generated by immunoSEQ multiplex PCR, the TCRdb table keeps only in-frame clones and is missing some. The sample includes under 250,000 clones, about 61% of them seen just once. V was shortened by 4 bases and J by 10 bases, with 15 bases between the two germline ends. There are 13 residues in the CDR3. The germline V gene has CDR1 SGHRS and CDR2 YFSETQ. The sequence was collected from a human donor in good health. The J gene is TRBJ2-1, the V gene TRBV5-1, with D possibly matching TRBD1 (5 bases). Sequenced input: CD8+ T cells sorted from blood. CDR3: CASSLGQGWEQFF. As DNA, the CDR3 is TGCGCCAGCAGCCTAGGTCAGGGATGGGAGCAGTTCTTC.